This is a list of T cell receptor beta chains from one sample in a study of T cell repertoires in cytomegalovirus infection. The antigens of these receptors remain unknown. TCRdb independently ran MiXCR on the reads; one entry per CDR3 protein. The sample lists some 310,000 distinct CDR3 sequences, roughly 25% occurring once. The sample in question was cultured PBMCs, obtained from culture after CMV antigen stimulation. Receptors originate from a human donor in good health (CMV status not recorded). Some clones in this sample may be carry-over from other donors' samples. Each CDR3 is given with its conserved first and last residue. The D gene is left open where the match is weak. Clone size is given for some rows only: seen once, a few or many times, or a class if the clone is expanded.

clone_size j_call d_call v_call cdr3_aa cdr3_nt
NA TRBJ1-2 NA TRBV7-9 CASSSPTGRTYGYTF TGTGCCAGCAGCTCCCCCACAGGAAGAACCTATGGCTACACCTTC
few TRBJ2-1 NA TRBV20-1 CSARGHNEQFF TGCAGTGCTAGGGGGCACAATGAGCAGTTCTTC
many TRBJ2-3 NA TRBV7-2 CASSREREDTQYF TGTGCCAGCTCCAGGGAAAGAGAAGATACGCAGTATTTT
NA TRBJ2-1 NA TRBV12-3/TRBV12-4 CASSPGLGGGVEQFF TGTGCCAGCAGTCCAGGGTTGGGAGGGGGCGTAGAGCAGTTCTTC
few TRBJ2-7 NA TRBV9 CASSVATLPYEQYF TGTGCCAGCAGCGTCGCGACCCTCCCCTACGAGCAGTACTTC
NA TRBJ2-6 TRBD1 TRBV2 CALRTGEANVLTF TGTGCCCTAAGGACAGGGGAGGCCAACGTCCTGACTTTC
few TRBJ1-5 NA TRBV20-1 CSAFDLQGGGGNQPQHF TGCAGTGCTTTCGATCTACAGGGAGGAGGGGGCAATCAGCCCCAGCATTTT
many TRBJ2-3 NA TRBV7-2 CASSLGVNTQYF TGTGCCAGCAGCTTAGGGGTGAATACGCAGTATTTT
NA TRBJ2-3 NA TRBV19 CASSPGLSNTDTQYF TGTGCCAGTAGCCCCGGTCTGTCTAACACAGATACGCAGTATTTT
NA TRBJ2-5 NA TRBV5-8 CASSWDFVETQYF TGTGCCAGCAGCTGGGACTTCGTAGAGACCCAGTACTTC
few TRBJ1-5 NA TRBV6-2/TRBV6-3 CASSLVEEFQPQHF TGTGCCAGCAGTTTGGTAGAGGAGTTCCAGCCCCAGCATTTT
few TRBJ1-1 NA TRBV10-3 CAIRGSSWMGKDEAFF TGTGCCATCAGGGGGTCCAGTTGGATGGGGAAGGATGAAGCTTTCTTT
NA TRBJ2-2 NA TRBV19 CASSTQNTGELFF TGTGCCAGTAGTACCCAAAACACCGGGGAGCTGTTTTTT
few TRBJ2-6 NA TRBV3-1 CASSRRGSSGANVLTF TGTGCCAGCAGCCGGCGAGGAAGCTCTGGGGCCAACGTCCTGACTTTC
few TRBJ2-3 TRBD2 TRBV29-1 CSVEREDEDTQYF TGCAGCGTCGAGCGGGAGGACGAAGATACGCAGTATTTT
NA TRBJ1-2 TRBD1 TRBV7-9 CASSPPNPRQGRFNYGYTF TGTGCCAGCAGCCCCCCGAACCCCCGACAGGGGAGATTTAACTATGGCTACACCTTC
few TRBJ1-5 NA TRBV29-1 CSVGLGASQPQHF TGCAGCGTTGGTTTGGGGGCGAGTCAGCCCCAGCATTTT
NA TRBJ2-1 TRBD2 TRBV4-3 CASSIFRGRDNEQFF TGCGCCAGCAGCATCTTTAGAGGGAGGGACAATGAGCAGTTCTTC
NA TRBJ2-3 NA TRBV6-5 CASNLQGPTDTQYF TGTGCCAGCAATTTACAGGGACCGACAGATACGCAGTATTTT
few TRBJ1-1 TRBD1 TRBV6-1 CASSEVPGQGRAFF TGTGCCAGCAGCGAAGTCCCGGGACAGGGGCGGGCTTTCTTT
NA TRBJ1-2 NA TRBV6-5 CASSYAREVGGYTF TGTGCCAGCAGTTACGCTAGGGAGGTCGGAGGCTACACCTTC
NA TRBJ2-4 TRBD2 TRBV28 CASSPPGLAGVIAKNIQYF TGTGCCAGCAGTCCTCCGGGACTAGCGGGGGTCATAGCCAAAAACATTCAGTACTTC
few TRBJ2-3 NA TRBV7-7 CASSLGLGKADTQYF TGTGCCAGCAGCTTAGGACTAGGGAAGGCAGATACGCAGTATTTT
few TRBJ2-5 TRBD2 TRBV7-2 CASSPQLAGGLETQYF TGTGCCAGCAGCCCTCAGTTAGCGGGAGGTTTAGAGACCCAGTACTTC
NA TRBJ2-2 NA TRBV28 CASSLAGYRIKIGELFF TGTGCCAGCAGTTTAGCCGGCTACCGCATAAAGATAGGGGAGCTGTTTTTT
NA TRBJ2-1 NA TRBV28 CASSYLRGQFF TGTGCCAGCAGTTACCTCCGGGGGCAGTTCTTC
many TRBJ1-4 NA TRBV11-2 CASSLQQPNEKLFF TGTGCCAGCAGCTTACAACAGCCTAATGAAAAACTGTTTTTT
NA TRBJ2-7 NA TRBV12-3/TRBV12-4 CASSRRRESHEQYF TGTGCCAGCAGTCGCCGTCGGGAGTCCCACGAGCAGTACTTC
NA TRBJ1-1 NA TRBV5-4 CASSLGSGQGTEAFF TGTGCCAGCAGCTTGGGGTCGGGGCAAGGCACTGAAGCTTTCTTT
once TRBJ2-3 NA TRBV6-2/TRBV6-3 CASSPVVDTQYF TGTGCCAGCAGTCCAGTTGTTGATACGCAGTATTTT
NA TRBJ2-3 TRBD2 TRBV4-1 CASSLRDYPDTQYF TGCGCCAGCAGCCTGAGGGACTACCCAGATACGCAGTATTTT
few TRBJ2-2 NA TRBV20-1 CSARDGTANTGELFF TGCAGTGCTAGAGACGGGACGGCGAACACCGGGGAGCTGTTTTTT
NA TRBJ2-3 NA TRBV7-5 CISVPEAPIGLAPDTQYF NA
many TRBJ2-3 NA TRBV7-2 CASSYEGRHTDTQYF TGTGCCAGCAGCTACGAGGGGCGGCACACAGATACGCAGTATTTT
few TRBJ1-2 NA TRBV27 CASRSVVDYGYTF TGTGCCAGCAGGTCGGTGGTGGACTATGGCTACACCTTC
few TRBJ2-3 TRBD2 TRBV20-1 CSATGLAGDADTQYF TGCAGTGCTACGGGACTAGCGGGAGACGCAGATACGCAGTATTTT
NA TRBJ1-2 NA TRBV20-1 CSARVLGGGGGYTF TGCAGTGCTAGAGTTCTAGGGGGTGGGGGTGGCTACACCTTC
many TRBJ2-5 NA TRBV6-1 CASSPRETGTQYF TGTGCCAGCAGTCCCAGGGAAACCGGGACCCAGTACTTC
NA TRBJ1-5 TRBD1 TRBV28 CASSSGQNFNQPQHF TGTGCCAGCAGTTCGGGACAGAACTTCAATCAGCCCCAGCATTTT
NA TRBJ2-1 NA TRBV19 CASSIRTSGLHNEQFF TGTGCCAGTAGTATTCGGACCTCTGGACTACATAATGAGCAGTTCTTC
NA TRBJ1-4 NA TRBV29-1 CSVEGINEKLFF TGCAGCGTTGAGGGGATTAATGAAAAACTGTTTTTT